What follows describes a single T cell receptor (beta chain). Only a few counts were recorded for this clonotype. Its cognate antigen has yet to be identified. Per-base qualities were not stored, and no clone one base away is much larger. The germline V gene sets CDR1 to ENHRY and CDR2 to SYGVKD. V ends up 6 bases short and J 6 bases short, with an unmatched junction base count of 7. The CDR3, from cysteine to phenylalanine, totals 13 residues. Only the CDR3 DNA stays, 39 bases, in frame from base 1. Sequencing took place on an Illumina HiSeq 1500. Starting from the raw public reads, TCRdb applied fastp trimming at Q25, assembled clones with MiXCR and retained in-frame beta chains. Every CDR3 protein is listed once, alongside the most common genes and DNA of its rows. Counted in this sample were about 190,000 distinct CDR3 sequences; roughly 9.8% of them appeared once. The ten largest make up about 4.2% of the sample.

The sample is drawn from a study of T cell repertoires in cytomegalovirus infection (dated by TCRdb to between 2017 and 2020). In the study overall: The HLA type of each donor mattered for the analysis, because public TCR beta signatures pointed to carriage of CMV infection along with the matching HLA type.

Beyond this particular receptor, the publication reports: Cumulative frequency of public TCR beta family members discriminated carriers of CMV infection plus the relevant HLA type in this cohort and an independent approximately 350-donor cohort. The ex vivo response was dominated by HLA-C-restricted CMV-specific TCR beta clonotypes, which also provided the single most frequent clonotype in two of eight donors.

This TCR was recovered from a human donor in good health (CMV status not recorded). Some clones in this sample may be carry-over from other donors' samples. The receptor chain draws on TRBV10-3 and TRBJ1-1; 7 of the junction bases match TRBD1. Material: PBMCs. The nucleotides read TGTGCCATCAGGGACGACAGGGCCCCTGAAGCTTTCTTT. This yields the protein CAIRDDRAPEAFF.